These 13 T cell receptor beta chains originate from one sample sequenced in a study of blood T cell repertoires in COVID-19. The data were produced by immunoSEQ multiplex PCR, yet TCRdb's version contains in-frame clones alone and is incomplete. The table records 200,000 to 300,000 clones, around 88% of them present only once. The specimen was peripheral blood. The receptors come from a woman aged 25-40 years who had recovered from COVID-19.

The genes are TRBV6-6 and TRBJ1-4; 9 bases match TRBD1. This CDR3 contains 16 residues. Germline CDR1 is MNHNY and CDR2 is SVGAGI (reference sequence). Trimming cost V 2 bases and J 6 bases; bases outside gene matches: 7. As DNA, the CDR3 is TGTGCCAGCAGTTACCTAAGGGACAGGGAGGATGAAAAACTGTTTTTT. Protein sequence: CASSYLRDREDEKLFF.

This chain connects TRBV11-2 to TRBJ2-3, with unresolved D. Germline CDR1 and CDR2: SGHAT and FQNNGV. This CDR3 region has 15 residues. V dropped 3 bases and J dropped 3 bases, with 13 bases sitting between them. The CDR3 DNA reads TGTGCCAGCAGCTTCCCCCGGGTCGTAACAGATACGCAGTATTTT. Its translation: CASSFPRVVTDTQYF.

The chain has TRBV5-5 and TRBJ1-6, with D unclear. V was cut by 3 bases and J by 0 bases, with 10 bases left in between. The CDR3 sequence is 16 residues long. Germline CDR1 SGHKS, CDR2 YYEKEE (reference sequence). The CDR3 coding sequence is TGTGCCAGCAGCTCCCACGGTAGCTCCTATAATTCACCCCTCCACTTT. Encoded protein: CASSSHGSSYNSPLHF.

V usage is TRBV28 and J usage is TRBJ1-1; possibly TRBD1 for D (5 bases). The CDR3 loop spans 14 amino acids. Germline CDR1 MDHEN, CDR2 SYDVKM. V lost 2 bases and J lost 6, with 13 bases in between. CDR3 coding DNA: TGTGCCAGCAGTTTAGGGTTAGGGGTTGCTGAAGCTTTCTTT. Translating it yields CASSLGLGVAEAFF.

The rearrangement uses TRBV10-3 and TRBJ1-1; D ambiguous. With 10 bases removed from V and 0 bases from J, the gap between germline ends came to 21 bases. The CDR3 sequence is 16 residues long. The germline CDR1 and CDR2 sequences are ENHRY and SYGVKD. The DNA of the CDR3 is TGTGCCACGCGGGAGGGTAAAGGAAATATGAACACTGAAGCTTTCTTT. As protein: CATREGKGNMNTEAFF.

The genes are TRBV9 and TRBJ2-2, with D hard to call. Per the germline V gene, CDR1 is SGDLS and CDR2 is YYNGEE. The CDR3 spans 14 residues. With 2 bases removed from V and 2 bases from J, the gap between germline ends came to 7 bases. The CDR3 loop is CASSVTSNTGELFF. Written as DNA, the CDR3 is TGTGCCAGCAGCGTCACCAGTAACACCGGGGAGCTGTTTTTT.

The chain couples TRBV7-6 to TRBJ1-5; 8 bases line up with TRBD1. The ends lost 5 bases at V and 2 bases at J; junction bases unmatched: 8. There are 16 residues in the CDR3. Germline V gene data show CDR1 as SGHVS and CDR2 as FNYEAQ. CDR3 region: CASSRDRGGGNQPQHF. The CDR3 DNA reads TGTGCCAGCAGCCGCGACAGGGGAGGAGGCAATCAGCCCCAGCATTTT.

In its sample, this clone was seen a few times. This rearrangement joins TRBV19 to TRBJ1-5; TRBD1 agrees at 7 bases. CDR1 and CDR2 (germline): LNHDA, SQIVND (reference sequence). Trimming took 8 bases from V and 4 from J; bases not matched to a gene: 8. CDR3 length: 14 residues. The CDR3 DNA reads TGTGCCAGTCATTGGACAGGCACAAATCAGCCCCAGCATTTT. Translation: CASHWTGTNQPQHF.

The chain is built from TRBV4-1 and TRBJ2-2, with 9 bases aligning to TRBD1. The CDR3 loop spans 15 amino acids. Germline lookup yields CDR1 MGHRA and CDR2 YSYEKL. The junction had 3 bases not matched to a gene; V was cut back by 3 bases and J by 4 bases. The CDR3 sequence is CASSHTGGRTGELFF. In DNA form, the CDR3 reads TGCGCCAGCAGCCATACAGGGGGCCGCACCGGGGAGCTGTTTTTT.

The genes are TRBV15 and TRBJ2-4; D gene uncertain. CDR3 length: 15 residues. Per germline, CDR1 LNHNV and CDR2 YYDKDF (reference sequence). The V end lost 6 bases, the J end lost 3 bases, and 15 bases lay between the germline ends. CDR3 coding DNA: TGTGCCACCAGGACGAATCGGGTTGGCAAAAACATTCAGTACTTC. Amino acids: CATRTNRVGKNIQYF.

This clone was picked up a small number of times. The V call is TRBV5-6, the J call TRBJ1-1; 7 bases fit TRBD1. CDR1 and CDR2 from the germline V gene are SGHDT and YYEEEE. The CDR3 length is 15 residues. J gave up 1 base and V 4 bases, and 7 bases lay outside the gene matches. The CDR3 loop reads CASSDYRGQNTEAFF. The CDR3 DNA reads TGTGCCAGCAGCGACTACAGGGGTCAGAACACTGAAGCTTTCTTT.

The chain is built from TRBV7-6 and TRBJ1-2; D not resolved. CDR1 is SGHVS and CDR2 is FNYEAQ in the germline V gene. V was pared by 2 bases and J by 7 bases, with 11 bases between. CDR3 length: 13 amino acids. The CDR3 protein is CASSLNVRGGYTF. The CDR3 nucleotides are TGTGCCAGCAGCTTAAATGTCCGCGGTGGCTACACCTTC. The full variable domain, with the rest looked up from reference TRBV7-6 and TRBJ1-2, is GAGVSQSPRYKVTKRGQDVALRCDPISGHVSLYWYRQALGQGPEFLTYFNYEAQQDKSGLPNDRFSAERPEGSISTLTIQRTEQRDSAMYRCASSLNVRGGYTFGSGTRLTVV.

This clone was seen once. This sequence joins TRBV19 and TRBJ2-3; D is possibly TRBD2 (6 bases). V dropped 3 bases and J dropped 4 bases, with 14 bases sitting between them. This CDR3 is 15 amino acids long. Germline assignment: CDR1 LNHDA and CDR2 SQIVND (reference sequence). CDR3 in DNA: TGTGCCAGTAGTATTAACGGGGGTTCCGCAGATACGCAGTATTTT. It specifies CASSINGGSADTQYF.